The clone carrying this TCR beta chain showed up just once. This sample was included in a study of OX40 agonist ivuxolimab in advanced cancers. Researchers took blood at baseline, on cycle 4 day 1, and on cycle 7 day 1. Using immunoSEQ multiplex PCR, the repertoire was profiled, and TCRdb retains in-frame clones only, with some absent. This table holds 67,000 or so clones, approximately 86% found once. The specimen comprised CD4+ or CD8+ T cells sorted from blood, sampled in a trial of the OX40 agonist ivuxolimab. This receptor was obtained from an adult with an advanced solid tumor such as melanoma, head and neck, liver or kidney cancer.

Written as DNA, the CDR3 is TGTGCCAGCAGTCCCTTTGATGGGTACGAGCAGTACTTC. Amino acids: CASSPFDGYEQYF. V is TRBV6-5 and J is TRBJ2-7, with D hard to call. CDR1 and CDR2 from the germline V gene are MNHEY and SVGAGI. There are 13 residues in the CDR3. Between the trimmed V and J ends, which lost 5 bases and 4 bases, there was a span of 12 bases.